This entry lists 16 T cell receptor beta chains sequenced from one sample in a study of shared clonotypes between healthy human individuals. TCRdb's copy holds only in-frame clones and misses some; the assay was immunoSEQ multiplex PCR. The table has roughly 2.5 million clones, more than 90% seen once. Material for sequencing was naive CD4+ T cells sorted from blood. Subset noted: CD45RA+ positively selected. The receptors were sampled from a young man in good health.

This chain links TRBV19 with TRBJ2-7; the D gene is possibly TRBD2 (5 bases). The CDR3 consists of 13 residues. Trimming took off 8 bases at V and 2 bases at J, with 13 bases between the two ends. Germline V gene data show CDR1 as LNHDA and CDR2 as SQIVND (reference sequence). The CDR3 here is CASSAGPPYEQYF. For the CDR3, the DNA is TGTGCCAGTTCGGCGGGCCCCCCCTACGAGCAGTACTTC. The entire variable domain, with the rest obtained from reference TRBV19 and TRBJ2-7, is as follows: DGGITQSPKYLFRKEGQNVTLSCEQNLNHDAMYWYRQDPGQGLRLIYYSQIVNDFQKGDIAEGYSVSREKKESFPLTVTSAQKNPTAFYLCASSAGPPYEQYFGPGTRLTVT.

This clone has only one observation. This chain uses TRBV12-5 with TRBJ2-7; 10 bases agree with TRBD2. The CDR3 length is 18 residues. The V gene end was trimmed by 1 base and the J gene end by 5 bases; junction bases not matched to a gene: 14. The germline V gene encodes CDR1 LGHNT and CDR2 FRNRAP. The DNA for the CDR3 is TGTGCTAGTGGTTTGGGAGCTAGCGGGAGCGTGATGAGGGACGAGCAGTACTTC. Encoded protein: CASGLGASGSVMRDEQYF.

The CDR3: CASSPGGGRNTEAFF. CDR3 nucleotides: TGCGCCAGCAGCCCAGGGGGCGGTAGGAACACTGAAGCTTTCTTT. The V gene is TRBV5-1, the J gene TRBJ1-1, with TRBD1 matching 8 bases. The CDR3 loop spans 15 amino acids. The germline CDR1 and CDR2 sequences are SGHRS and YFSETQ. The J segment lost 1 base and the V segment lost 4 bases, leaving 6 bases of the junction unmatched.

V usage is TRBV20-1 and J usage is TRBJ1-1; D gene ambiguous. V lost 3 bases to trimming and J lost 6 bases, with 8 bases between them. The germline gives CDR1 DFQATT, CDR2 SNEGSKA (reference sequence). The CDR3 length is 11 residues. In nucleotides, the CDR3 is TGCAGTGCTAGCCCCGTGGCTGAAGCTTTCTTT. This sequence encodes CSASPVAEAFF.

The V and J genes are TRBV10-3 and TRBJ2-7; 7 nucleotides match TRBD2. Germline values: CDR1 ENHRY, CDR2 SYGVKD. Trimming at V came to 8 bases and at J to 5 bases, leaving 12 bases not matched to a gene. The CDR3 length is 14 residues. The CDR3, as DNA: TGTGCCATCGGCGGGTGGGGAGGGAAGGACGAGCAGTACTTC. Protein product: CAIGGWGGKDEQYF.

The chain joins TRBV19 to TRBJ2-1; D remains ambiguous. Germline V gives CDR1 LNHDA, CDR2 SQIVND (reference sequence). V was shortened by 3 bases and J by 0 bases, with 9 bases between the two germline ends. This CDR3 region has 15 residues. The CDR3 protein is CASSIDLSSYNEQFF. The CDR3 DNA follows: TGTGCCAGTAGTATTGACCTGAGCTCCTACAATGAGCAGTTCTTC. The whole variable domain, filled in from reference TRBV19 and TRBJ2-1, reads DGGITQSPKYLFRKEGQNVTLSCEQNLNHDAMYWYRQDPGQGLRLIYYSQIVNDFQKGDIAEGYSVSREKKESFPLTVTSAQKNPTAFYLCASSIDLSSYNEQFFGPGTRLTVL.

The gene calls are TRBV6-1 and TRBJ2-7, with D tentatively TRBD1 (5 bases). CDR1 MNHNS and CDR2 SASEGT come from the germline V gene. V was pared by 4 bases and J by 0 bases, with 10 bases between. CDR3 length equals 14 residues. DNA of the CDR3: TGTGCCAGCAGTGTGACAGCCACCTCCTACGAGCAGTACTTC. Translation gives CASSVTATSYEQYF.

V gene TRBV5-6 combines with J gene TRBJ2-7, with unresolved D. Germline-derived CDR1 and CDR2 are SGHDT and YYEEEE. The CDR3 loop spans 15 amino acids. With 3 bases removed from V and 4 bases from J, the gap between germline ends came to 17 bases. The CDR3 DNA follows: TGTGCCAGCAGCTCCCTTGATGGTGGTTCTTACGAGCAGTACTTC. Its protein is CASSSLDGGSYEQYF.

The genes are TRBV21-1 and TRBJ2-3; the table gives TRBD2 as D, unverified against the DNA. TRBV21-1 is a pseudogene locus. The CDR3 has 15 residues. The CDR3 coding sequence is TGTGCCAGCAGCAAAGTACGGGATAGCACAGATACGCAGTATTTT. This translates into CASSKVRDSTDTQYF.

The J gene is TRBJ2-1, the V gene TRBV7-8; 8 bases match TRBD2. V was clipped by 5 bases and J by 5 bases; unmatched bases: 5. Germline values: CDR1 SGHVS, CDR2 FQNEAQ. This CDR3 has 14 amino acids. The CDR3 region has the DNA TGTGCCAGCAGCCCCACTAGCGGCAACAATGAGCAGTTCTTC. Translating it yields CASSPTSGNNEQFF. Looking up the rest from reference TRBV7-8 and TRBJ2-1 gives the full variable domain: GAGVSQSPRYKVAKRGQDVALRCDPISGHVSLFWYQQALGQGPEFLTYFQNEAQLDKSGLPSDRFFAERPEGSVSTLKIQRTQQEDSAVYLCASSPTSGNNEQFFGPGTRLTVL.

J is TRBJ2-4 and V is TRBV5-4; D remains unclear. The CDR3 spans 14 residues. The V gene's germline CDR1 is SGHNT and CDR2 YYREEE (reference sequence). The ends were cut back, 0 bases at V and 6 bases at J, with 10 bases in the middle. CDR3 coding DNA: TGTGCCAGCAGCTTGGGCGGAGATGGAAACATTCAGTACTTC. Residues: CASSLGGDGNIQYF.

The chain carries TRBV5-4 and TRBJ2-6; D remains unclear. Trimming removed 0 bases at V and 0 bases at J, with 13 bases between. This CDR3 has 18 residues. Germline CDR1 SGHNT, CDR2 YYREEE (reference sequence). CDR3 in DNA: TGTGCCAGCAGCTTGGGATTCGGCGGCAACTCTGGGGCCAACGTCCTGACTTTC. Encoded protein: CASSLGFGGNSGANVLTF.

This chain uses TRBV7-9 with TRBJ2-7; D ambiguous. From germline, CDR1 is SEHNR and CDR2 FQNEAQ (reference sequence). CDR3 length equals 14 residues. The V end lost 6 bases, the J end lost 4 bases, and 16 bases lay between the germline ends. The CDR3 region has the DNA TGTGCCAGCAGTCCATCCGACGGGCCATACGAGCAGTACTTC. This gives the protein CASSPSDGPYEQYF.

This clone has more than one count but fewer than ten. This CDR3 is CASSYSYYSGTEAFF. The CDR3 DNA sequence: TGTGCCAGCAGTTACTCTTACTATTCGGGGACTGAAGCTTTCTTT. The chain recombines TRBV6-6 with TRBJ1-1, with unresolved D. Trimming removed 0 bases from V and 5 bases from J, with 13 bases in between. CDR3 length: 15 residues. CDR1 is MNHNY, CDR2 SVGAGI, per germline (reference sequence).

The J gene is TRBJ1-3, the V gene TRBV5-1, with 10 positions matching TRBD1. Germline trimming cut 3 bases from V and 0 bases from J; bases unmatched to any gene: 9. Germline-derived CDR1 and CDR2 are SGHRS and YFSETQ. This CDR3 contains 18 residues. Here the CDR3 DNA reads TGCGCCAGCAGCTATGGCGGGACAGGGGTTTCCTCTGGAAACACCATATATTTT. Residues: CASSYGGTGVSSGNTIYF.

The sample holds one count of this clone. The CDR3 reads CASSQGARGTEAFF. Here the CDR3 DNA reads TGCGCCAGCAGCCAGGGGGCGCGGGGGACTGAAGCTTTCTTT. The chain joins TRBV5-1 to TRBJ1-1, with 8 bases matching TRBD1. CDR3 length: 14 residues. V shed 4 bases, J shed 5 bases, and the junction held 7 bases outside the gene matches. The germline CDR1 and CDR2 sequences are SGHRS and YFSETQ.